The source of this T cell receptor (beta chain) is a study of identical twins. One entry per CDR3 protein, called by TCRdb with MiXCR from the 5' RACE reads. Here the sample spans 200,000 or so distinct CDR3 sequences, approximately 16% being singletons. These data were likewise used in another study, on T cells expressing NK-cell markers.

Input material: CD8+ T cells sorted from blood. This sequence originates from a woman under 30 in good health.

The CDR3, as DNA: TGTGCCAGCAGTTTACAGGAACTAGCAGGGACCGGGGAGCTGTTTTTT. This gives the protein CASSLQELAGTGELFF. The genes are TRBV12-3 or TRBV12-4 and TRBJ2-2; D possibly corresponds to TRBD2 (6 bases). Trimming pared 2 bases from V and 5 bases from J, leaving 15 bases between. The CDR3 spans 16 residues.